These T cell receptor beta chains were read from a single sample in a study of blood T cell repertoires in COVID-19. Measured with immunoSEQ multiplex PCR; TCRdb has only the in-frame clones, and not every one. The sample lists some 10,000 clones, about 86% seen once, with roughly 9.6% in the top ten. The sequenced sample consisted of peripheral blood. The receptors originated from a man aged 60 to 75 with acute or convalescent COVID-19. The conserved cysteine and the conserved F or W are not part of the CDR3 here. Size is omitted from some rows. Given values are once, few, many or a class for expanded clones.

TRBV19,.,TRBJ1-5,ASDHYRGSNQPQH
TRBV5-1,.,TRBJ1-5,ASSWDRGPNQPQH
TRBV7-9,.,TRBJ2-1,ASSLGSAGDEQF
TRBV6-5,.,TRBJ1-2,ATSARGPDGYT
TRBV28,.,TRBJ1-1,ASSLVTGGYTEAF
TRBV9,.,TRBJ1-1,ASSVGGRRSDTEAF
TRBV5-1,.,TRBJ1-2,ASSLANGYYGYT
TRBV5-1,.,TRBJ2-1,ASSLGTSVKGEQF
TRBV19,.,TRBJ2-3,ASRIGTGGTDTQY
TRBV29-1,.,TRBJ2-3,SVEGRTGITDTQY
TRBV12-5,.,TRBJ2-1,ASGLVKGQVGNEQF
TRBV5-5,medium-sized,TRBJ2-2,ASSLRGELLAGVDGELF
TRBV7-8,.,TRBJ2-5,ASSLPGLVLEQETQY
TRBV6-5,once,TRBJ2-7,ASGLGDTRNYEQY
TRBV5-1,.,TRBJ2-1,ASSLRSGTSGSRSYNEQF
TRBV3-1/TRBV3-2,.,TRBJ2-1,ASSHRRTSGYYNEQF
TRBV5-4,.,TRBJ2-5,ASSAPSGEETQY
TRBV27,.,TRBJ2-3,ASSLLPVSREGRGADTQY
TRBV18,.,TRBJ2-1,ASSPPAGNYNEQF
TRBV5-1,few,TRBJ2-5,ASSSGGLKETQY
TRBV12-3/TRBV12-4,once,TRBJ1-5,ASSDGGQPQH
TRBV19,.,TRBJ1-5,ASTSKSNQPQH
TRBV6-1,.,TRBJ2-7,ASSDLGASGTYEQY
TRBV7-2,.,TRBJ1-6,ASSWSGRRASYNSPLH
TRBV11-1,.,TRBJ1-3,ASSLGDSGNTIY
TRBV6-6,once,TRBJ1-5,ASSPRGNQPQH
TRBV5-1,.,TRBJ2-7,ASRRDRSYEQY
TRBV7-6,.,TRBJ2-1,ASSLDRGAEDEQF
TRBV7-9,once,TRBJ1-1,ASSSTLQGPHEAF
TRBV13,.,TRBJ2-1,ASSPTSGRANEQF
TRBV19,once,TRBJ2-1,ASSEGQVYNEQF
TRBV11-3,.,TRBJ2-2,ASSSTGGTGELF